The entry below describes one TCR beta chain. Antigen specificity is unknown. CDR3 length: 17 amino acids. Germline CDR1 SGHTA, CDR2 FQGNSA. The V and J ends lost 5 bases and 4 bases respectively, with 23 bases between them. This sample was included in a study of T cell responses to AZD1222 COVID-19 vaccine. Study results and caveats: White British ancestry dominated among donors, who included more females, and clonal diversity was possibly underestimated. Dominant CD4 TCR responses targeted spike regions 160-218 and 743-854.

Measured with immunoSEQ multiplex PCR; TCRdb has only the in-frame clones, and not every one. The sample includes about 19,000 clones, 80% to 90% of them seen just once. This specimen was peripheral blood, taken 28 days after the second AZD1222 dose. This receptor was identified in an adult who received the AZD1222 COVID-19 vaccine. This rearrangement joins TRBV7-2 to TRBJ1-1; TRBD1 might be the D (5 bases). In DNA, the CDR3 is TGTGCCAGCAGCCAAGGAGGGGAAGCGGGTTTTGGCACTGAAGCTTTCTTT. It is translated as CASSQGGEAGFGTEAFF.